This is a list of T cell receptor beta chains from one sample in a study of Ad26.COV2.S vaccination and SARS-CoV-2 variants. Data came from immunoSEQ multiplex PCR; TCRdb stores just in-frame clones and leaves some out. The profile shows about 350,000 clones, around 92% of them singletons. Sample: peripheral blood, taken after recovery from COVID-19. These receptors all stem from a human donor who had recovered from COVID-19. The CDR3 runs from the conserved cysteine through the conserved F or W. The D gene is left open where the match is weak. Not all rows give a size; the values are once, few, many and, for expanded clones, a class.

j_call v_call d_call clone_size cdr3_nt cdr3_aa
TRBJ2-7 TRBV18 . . TGTGCCAGCTCCCTAAACCGACAGGTTACCTCAGGCGAGCAGTACTTC CASSLNRQVTSGEQYF
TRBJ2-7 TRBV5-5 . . TGTGCCAGCAGCGACCGCTTCCGGCAGGCGGACTACGAGCAGTACTTC CASSDRFRQADYEQYF
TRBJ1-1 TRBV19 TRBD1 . TGTGCCAGTAGTATAGACATGACAGGGGCCGCTGAAGCTTTCTTT CASSIDMTGAAEAFF
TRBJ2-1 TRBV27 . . TGTGCCAGCAGTTTTTGGGAGCAGTTCTTC CASSFWEQFF
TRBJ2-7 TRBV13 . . TGTGCCAGCAGCTTTCCGGACGGAGGTGGCGGCGAGCAGTACTTC CASSFPDGGGGEQYF
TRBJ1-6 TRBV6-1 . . TGTGCCAGCAGTGAAAGGGTGATGGGGGCGAGGAATTCACCCCTCCACTTT CASSERVMGARNSPLHF
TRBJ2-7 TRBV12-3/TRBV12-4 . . TGTGCCAGCAGTCGACAGTACGAGCAGTACTTC CASSRQYEQYF
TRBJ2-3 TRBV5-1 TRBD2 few TGCGCCAGCAGCTCGTCCGGACTAGCGACAGATACGCAGTATTTT CASSSSGLATDTQYF
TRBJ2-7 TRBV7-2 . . TGTGCCAGCAGCTCTAATCCAGGGGGGGAGCAGTACTTC CASSSNPGGEQYF
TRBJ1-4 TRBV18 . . TGTGCCAGCTCACCAAACGGTCAGGGAAATGAAAAACTGTTTTTT CASSPNGQGNEKLFF
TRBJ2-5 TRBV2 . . TGTGCCAGCAGTGACAGGGGGGAGGGGACCCAGTACTTC CASSDRGEGTQYF
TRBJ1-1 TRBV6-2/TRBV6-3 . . TGTGCCAGCAGTTACCCTCCCCCCTTCACTGAAGCTTTCTTT CASSYPPPFTEAFF
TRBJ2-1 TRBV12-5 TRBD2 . TGTGCTAGTGCCATCGGGGGGAATGAGCAGTTCTTC CASAIGGNEQFF